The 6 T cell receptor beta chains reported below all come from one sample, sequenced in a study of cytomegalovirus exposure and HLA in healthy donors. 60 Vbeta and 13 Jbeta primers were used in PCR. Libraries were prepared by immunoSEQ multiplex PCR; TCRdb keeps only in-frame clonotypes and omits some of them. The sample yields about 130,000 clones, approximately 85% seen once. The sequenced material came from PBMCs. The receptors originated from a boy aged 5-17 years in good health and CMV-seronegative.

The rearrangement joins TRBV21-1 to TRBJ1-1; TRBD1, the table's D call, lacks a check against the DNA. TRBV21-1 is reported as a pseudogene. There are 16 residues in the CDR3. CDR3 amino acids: CASSKAGSGLGGEAFF. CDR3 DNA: TGTGCCAGCAGCAAAGCGGGTTCAGGGCTTGGTGGTGAAGCTTTCTTT.

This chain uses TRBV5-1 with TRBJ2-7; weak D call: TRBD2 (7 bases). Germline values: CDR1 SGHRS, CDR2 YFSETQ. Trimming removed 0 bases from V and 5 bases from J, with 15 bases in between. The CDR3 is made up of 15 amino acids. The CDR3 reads CASSLVVGGLDEQYF. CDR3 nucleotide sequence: TGCGCCAGCAGCTTGGTTGTGGGGGGGCTGGACGAGCAGTACTTC.

The CDR3 sequence is CASSLTGTPGNTIYF. The CDR3 region has the DNA TGTGCCAGCTCACTAACAGGAACTCCCGGAAACACCATATATTTT. The chain uses TRBV18 and TRBJ1-3; a weak D match, TRBD1 (5 bases). The V and J ends lost 4 bases and 4 bases respectively, with 14 bases between them. The V gene's germline CDR1 is KGHSH and CDR2 LQKENI. The CDR3 is made up of 15 amino acids. The full variable domain, completed using reference TRBV18 and TRBJ1-3, is NAGVMQNPRHLVRRRGQEARLRCSPMKGHSHVYWYRQLPEEGLKFMVYLQKENIIDESGMPKERFSAEFPKEGPSILRIQQVVRGDSAAYFCASSLTGTPGNTIYFGEGSWLTVV.

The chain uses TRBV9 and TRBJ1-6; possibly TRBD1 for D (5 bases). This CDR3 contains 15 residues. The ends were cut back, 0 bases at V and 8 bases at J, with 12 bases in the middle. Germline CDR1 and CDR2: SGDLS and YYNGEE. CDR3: CASSVVSGSDSPLHF. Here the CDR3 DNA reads TGTGCCAGCAGCGTAGTTTCAGGGTCAGATTCACCCCTCCACTTT.

The CDR3: CASSDGLAGEQFF. CDR3 nucleotide sequence: TGTGCCAGCAGTGATGGACTAGCGGGGGAGCAGTTCTTC. The J gene is TRBJ2-1, the V gene TRBV6-1; 12 bases are shared with TRBD2. Germline-derived CDR1 and CDR2 are MNHNS and SASEGT. CDR3 length: 13 residues. Trimming took 3 bases from V and 10 from J; bases not matched to a gene: 1.

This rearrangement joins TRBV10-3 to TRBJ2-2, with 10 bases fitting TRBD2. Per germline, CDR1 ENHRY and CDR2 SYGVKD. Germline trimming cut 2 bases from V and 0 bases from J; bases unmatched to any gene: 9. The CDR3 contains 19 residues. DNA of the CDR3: TGTGCCATCAGTGAGCCCCGTGGGAGCGGGGGGGCGAACACCGGGGAGCTGTTTTTT. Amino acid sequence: CAISEPRGSGGANTGELFF.